The clone carrying this TCR beta chain was recorded once. V dropped 8 bases and J dropped 4; count of bases not matched to a gene: 5. The CDR3 is 13 amino acids. CDR1 LGHDT and CDR2 YNNKEL come from the germline V gene (reference sequence). This specimen belongs to a study of T cell responses to AZD1222 COVID-19 vaccine. Here immunoSEQ multiplex PCR was the method, and the copy in TCRdb shows in-frame clones only, minus some. The sample carries approximately 140,000 clones, less than 95% recorded once. The clonotype comes from an adult in good health. The V call is TRBV3-1 (or the pseudogene TRBV3-2), the J call TRBJ2-5, with TRBD2 matching 9 bases. Specimen: peripheral blood, collected on day 0 of AZD1222 vaccination. Here the CDR3 DNA reads TGTGCCAGCGACGAGCGGGGGGCAGAGACCCAGTACTTC. Translating gives CASDERGAETQYF.